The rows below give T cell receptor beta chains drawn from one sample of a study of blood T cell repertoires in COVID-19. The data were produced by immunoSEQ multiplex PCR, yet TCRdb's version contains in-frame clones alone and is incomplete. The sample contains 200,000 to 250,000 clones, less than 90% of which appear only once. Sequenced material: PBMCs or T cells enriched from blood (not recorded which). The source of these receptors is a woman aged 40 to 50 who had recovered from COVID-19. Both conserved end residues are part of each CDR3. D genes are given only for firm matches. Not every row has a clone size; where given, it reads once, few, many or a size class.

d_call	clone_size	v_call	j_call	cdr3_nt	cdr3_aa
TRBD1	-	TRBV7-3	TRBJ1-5	TGTGCCAGCAGCTTGGGACAGGGGGCGCGTAGTCAGCCCCAGCATTTT	CASSLGQGARSQPQHF
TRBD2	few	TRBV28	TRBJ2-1	TGTGCCAGCAGTTCAGGCGGGAGGGGGGATGAGCAGTTCTTC	CASSSGGRGDEQFF
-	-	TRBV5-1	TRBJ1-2	TGCGCCAGCGCCCCTAGTACTTTCCAGAACTATGGCTACACCTTC	CASAPSTFQNYGYTF
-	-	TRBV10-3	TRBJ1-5	TGTGCCATCAGTGAGTTCGGAGGGAGCAATCAGCCCCAGCATTTT	CAISEFGGSNQPQHF
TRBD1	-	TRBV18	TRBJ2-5	TGTGCCAGCTCACCACTCCTGGGACAGGGCCAAGAGACCCAGTACTTC	CASSPLLGQGQETQYF
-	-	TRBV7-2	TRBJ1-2	TGTGCCAGCAGCTTACAGGAACCTTTCTATGGCTACACCTTC	CASSLQEPFYGYTF
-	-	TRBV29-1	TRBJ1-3	TGCAGCGTTGGCACCCAGGGAAACACCATATATTTT	CSVGTQGNTIYF
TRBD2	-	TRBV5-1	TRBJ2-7	TGCGCCAGCCGGGCGGCGGGAGGAGTCTACGAGCAGTACTTC	CASRAAGGVYEQYF
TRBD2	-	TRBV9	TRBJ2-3	TGTGCCAGCAATAGGATCCTAGCGGGGTCAGATACGCAGTATTTT	CASNRILAGSDTQYF
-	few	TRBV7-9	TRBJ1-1	TGTGCCAGCAGCTTAGTTGCGCGCGGGAAGAACACTGAAGCTTTCTTT	CASSLVARGKNTEAFF
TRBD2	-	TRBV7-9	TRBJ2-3	TGTGCCAGCAACACAATTAGCGGGAGCACAGATACGCAGTATTTT	CASNTISGSTDTQYF
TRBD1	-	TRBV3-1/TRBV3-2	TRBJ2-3	TGTGCCAGCAGCGGACAGGGAGATACGCAGTATTTT	CASSGQGDTQYF
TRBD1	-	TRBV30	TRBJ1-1	TGTGCCTGGAACCCTCGGACAGGGCGGGGGGGAACTGAAGCTTTCTTT	CAWNPRTGRGGTEAFF
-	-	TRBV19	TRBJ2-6	TGTGCCAGTAGTCAAGAGGCTGGGGCCAACGTCCTGACTTTC	CASSQEAGANVLTF
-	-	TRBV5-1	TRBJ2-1	TGCGCCAGCAGCTTAGCGATTACCTCCTACAATGAGCAGTTCTTC	CASSLAITSYNEQFF
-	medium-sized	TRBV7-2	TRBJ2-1	TGTGCCAGCAGCTCACCCTTGGGGCGCGATGAGCAGTTCTTC	CASSSPLGRDEQFF
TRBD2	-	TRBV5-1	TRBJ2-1	TGCGCCAGCAGCTTTCGCCTAGCGGGAGCTCACAATGAGCAGTTCTTC	CASSFRLAGAHNEQFF
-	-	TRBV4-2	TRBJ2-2	TGTGCCAGCAGCAGGGGCGATGACGGGGAGCTGTTTTTT	CASSRGDDGELFF
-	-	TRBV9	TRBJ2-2	TGTGCCAGCAGCCCTACTCTCCTAGCGGAGGGGGAGACCGGGGAGCTGTTTTTT	CASSPTLLAEGETGELFF
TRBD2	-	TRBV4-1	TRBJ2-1	TGCGCCAGCAGCCAAGGCAGCCATATGGGAGGGAATGAGCAGTTCTTC	CASSQGSHMGGNEQFF
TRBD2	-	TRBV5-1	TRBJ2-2	TGCGCCAGCAGCTTGGAGGTAGCGGGAAGGACCGGGGAGCTGTTTTTT	CASSLEVAGRTGELFF
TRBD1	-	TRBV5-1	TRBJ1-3	TGCGCCAGCAGCTTGGCCCCAGGGGGCGGAAACACCATATATTTT	CASSLAPGGGNTIYF
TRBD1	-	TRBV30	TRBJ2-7	TGTGCCTTTGAGTCGGGGACAGGCTCCTACGAGCAGTACTTC	CAFESGTGSYEQYF
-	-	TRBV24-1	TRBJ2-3	TGTGCCACCAGTGATCGCGGGGAGTACTCCCCTGGCACAGATACGCAGTATTTT	CATSDRGEYSPGTDTQYF
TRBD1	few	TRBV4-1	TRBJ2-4	TGCGCCAGCAGCCAGTCGGGACAGCCAAAAAACATTCAGTACTTC	CASSQSGQPKNIQYF
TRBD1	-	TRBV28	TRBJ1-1	TGTGCCAGCAGTTCAGGGGGCGCAAGGACTGAAGCTTTCTTT	CASSSGGARTEAFF
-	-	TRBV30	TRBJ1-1	TGTGCCTGGAGTGTTGAGACGGGAGTGAGGGGGAACACTGAAGCTTTCTTT	CAWSVETGVRGNTEAFF
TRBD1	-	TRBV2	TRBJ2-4	TGTGCCAGCAGCCAAGGGGGACAGGGGGCTTTAAACATTCAGTACTTC	CASSQGGQGALNIQYF
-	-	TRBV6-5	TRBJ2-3	TGTGCCAGCAGTTACTCGGGGGGTCGCACAGATACGCAGTATTTT	CASSYSGGRTDTQYF
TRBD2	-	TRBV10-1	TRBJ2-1	TGCGCCAGCAGTGAACAGACTAGCGGGGGGGGAAGGGAGCAGTTCTTC	CASSEQTSGGGREQFF
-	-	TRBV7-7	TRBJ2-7	TGTGCCAGCAGCCCCCTCTTCCCCTCGACTGCTCCCTACGAGCAGTACTTC	CASSPLFPSTAPYEQYF
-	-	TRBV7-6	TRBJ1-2	TGTGCCAGCAGCTTAAGTGACCGAACCGGGGACTACACCTTC	CASSLSDRTGDYTF
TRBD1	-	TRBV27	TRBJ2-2	TGTGCCAGCAGTAGGGACAGGGTTCCCGGGGAGCTGTTTTTT	CASSRDRVPGELFF
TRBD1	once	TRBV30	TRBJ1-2	TGTGCCTGGAGCCGCGACAGGGTCGGTGGCTACACCTTC	CAWSRDRVGGYTF
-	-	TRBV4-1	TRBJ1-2	TGCGCCAGCAGCCAAGCCACAGCTTTCTATGGCTACACCTTC	CASSQATAFYGYTF
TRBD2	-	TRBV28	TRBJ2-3	TGTGCCAGCAGCTCCTTCGGGATAGCGGGAGTCCGTCCGCTAGTCCCAGATACGCAGTATTTT	CASSSFGIAGVRPLVPDTQYF
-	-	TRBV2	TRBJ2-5	TGTGCCAGCAGTGAACCAGGGTTGGAGACCCAGTACTTC	CASSEPGLETQYF
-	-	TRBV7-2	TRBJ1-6	TGTGCCAGCAGCTTCCAGGAAAGCTCCTATAATTCACCCCTCCACTTT	CASSFQESSYNSPLHF
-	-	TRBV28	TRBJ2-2	TGTGCCAGCAGTTACAACCTGGGGGCGGCAGGACAAAACACCGGGGAGCTGTTTTTT	CASSYNLGAAGQNTGELFF
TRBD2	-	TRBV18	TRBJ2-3	TGTGCCAGCTCACCTCCCAAGGCGGGAGCTCTCAGTGTAATAGATACGCAGTATTTT	CASSPPKAGALSVIDTQYF
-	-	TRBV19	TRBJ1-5	TGTGCCAGTACGTGGCAGGGGAACAATCAGCCCCAGCATTTT	CASTWQGNNQPQHF
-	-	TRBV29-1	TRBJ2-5	TGCAGCGTCGCCGACGGGGTAGGAGAGACCCAGTACTTC	CSVADGVGETQYF
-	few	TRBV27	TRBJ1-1	TGTGCCAGCAGTTCCATTATCGGGTTTAAAGCTTTCTTT	CASSSIIGFKAFF
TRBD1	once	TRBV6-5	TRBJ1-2	TGTGCCAGCAGTCCCGGGACAGCTGAACACTTC	CASSPGTAEHF
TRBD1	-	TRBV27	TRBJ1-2	TGTGCCAGCAGTTTCTTCGGGACAGGGGGGTATGGCTACACCTTC	CASSFFGTGGYGYTF
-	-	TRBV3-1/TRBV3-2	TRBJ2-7	TGTGCCAGCAGCCCAGACGAAGGGGTCGAGCAGTACTTC	CASSPDEGVEQYF
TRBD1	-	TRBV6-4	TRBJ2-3	TGTGCCAGCAGTGACAATCCGGGACAGGGGGGAGATACGCAGTATTTT	CASSDNPGQGGDTQYF
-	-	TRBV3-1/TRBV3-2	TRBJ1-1	TGTGCCAGCAGCCAAGTTCAGGGGAACACTGAAGCTTTCTTT	CASSQVQGNTEAFF